The T cell receptor beta chain under discussion was sequenced for a study of immune reconstitution after stem cell transplant in scleroderma. This CDR3 is built from 14 residues. Per germline, CDR1 SGHRS and CDR2 YFSETQ. V dropped 4 bases and J dropped 0 bases, with 11 bases sitting between them. MiXCR, applied by TCRdb to the RT-PCR reads, yields one record per CDR3 protein. The sample has 2,500 to 3,500 distinct CDR3 sequences, around 8.3% seen once; the top ten hold approximately 10%. This clonotype is large (0.1 to 1%) by share. This chain connects TRBV5-1 to TRBJ2-7, with a weak D call TRBD2 (5 bases). This specimen was taken before or after autologous hematopoietic stem cell transplantation (not recorded which). The receptor comes from a female donor with systemic sclerosis. The CDR3 loop reads CASSPVTSSYEQYF. Here the CDR3 DNA reads TGCGCCAGCAGCCCCGTAACTAGCTCCTACGAGCAGTACTTC.